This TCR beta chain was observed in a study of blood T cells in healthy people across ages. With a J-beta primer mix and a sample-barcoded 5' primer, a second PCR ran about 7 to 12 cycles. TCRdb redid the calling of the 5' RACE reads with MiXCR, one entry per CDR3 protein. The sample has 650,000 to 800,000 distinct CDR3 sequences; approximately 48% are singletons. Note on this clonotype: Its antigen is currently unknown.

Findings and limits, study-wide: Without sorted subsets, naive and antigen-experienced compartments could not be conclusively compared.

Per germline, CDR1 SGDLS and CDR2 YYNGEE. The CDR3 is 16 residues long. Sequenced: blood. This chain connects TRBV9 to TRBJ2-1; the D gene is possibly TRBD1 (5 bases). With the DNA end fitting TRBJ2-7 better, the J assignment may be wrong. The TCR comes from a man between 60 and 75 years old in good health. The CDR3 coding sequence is TGTGCCAGCAGCGTAAATAGACAGAGCTCCTACAATGAGCAGTACTTC. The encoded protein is CASSVNRQSSYNEQYF.